Shown below are 6 T cell receptor beta chains from a single sample sequenced in a study of CD4 T cells in relation to SARS-CoV-2 and coronaviruses (dated by TCRdb to the early 2020s). CD4+ T cells from unexposed donors were collected before the COVID-19 pandemic (2011-2018). The EasySep CD4+ T cell isolation kit was used to isolate CD4+ T cells once the cultures had run for 9 to 11 days. Which antigens these TCRs recognize remains unknown. Receptor libraries were prepared by the immunoSEQ multiplex PCR assay. Entries here come from immuneACCESS through TCRdb and include only in-frame sequences with V and J called. Some clones fail to appear in such tables; in the studies checked, an unresolved V gene covers under half of the shortfall, and the cause of the remainder is unknown. The sample yields roughly 14,000 clones; roughly 80% were counted once. Around 28% of the sample comes from the top ten.

Input material: CD4+ T cells from PBMCs, cultured in vitro. The receptors shown here come from a human donor in good health.

The V gene is TRBV28, the J gene TRBJ2-1; 12 nucleotides align to TRBD2. The CDR3 sequence is 14 residues long. V lost 8 bases to trimming and J lost 9 bases; unmatched junction nucleotides: 8. Per the germline V gene, CDR1 is MDHEN and CDR2 is SYDVKM. The CDR3: CASHRLAGALEQFF. CDR3 nucleotides: TGTGCCAGCCACAGACTAGCGGGGGCCCTTGAGCAGTTCTTC.

The chain combines TRBV5-6 with TRBJ1-1; D not certain. Germline lookup yields CDR1 SGHDT and CDR2 YYEEEE. This CDR3 region has 12 residues. V was trimmed by 0 bases and J by 6 bases, leaving 6 bases between them. The CDR3 here is CASSLEFSEAFF. The CDR3 DNA reads TGTGCCAGCAGCTTGGAGTTCTCTGAAGCTTTCTTT.

The chain uses TRBV11-2 and TRBJ1-2; 9 positions match TRBD1. J was trimmed by 7 bases and V by 1 base; bases with no gene match: 10. Germline V gene sequence: CDR1 SGHAT, CDR2 FQNNGV. CDR3 length equals 16 residues. The CDR3 sequence: CASSLALNRGPSGYTF. Here the CDR3 DNA reads TGTGCCAGCAGCTTAGCCCTAAACAGGGGGCCAAGTGGCTACACCTTC. The full variable domain, with the rest looked up from reference TRBV11-2 and TRBJ1-2, is EAGVAQSPRYKIIEKRQSVAFWCNPISGHATLYWYQQILGQGPKLLIQFQNNGVVDDSQLPKDRFSAERLKGVDSTLKIQPAKLEDSAVYLCASSLALNRGPSGYTFGSGTRLTVV.

This chain connects TRBV6-6 to TRBJ2-3; TRBD2 aligns across 9 bases. V gave up 0 bases and J gave up 2 bases; unmatched junction bases: 3. The CDR3 extends over 16 amino acids. CDR1 MNHNY and CDR2 SVGAGI come from the germline V gene (reference sequence). The CDR3 DNA reads TGTGCCAGCAGTTACTCGATAGCGGGAGACACAGATACGCAGTATTTT. Translating it yields CASSYSIAGDTDTQYF.

This clone was recorded once. The chain couples TRBV6-5 to TRBJ1-1; 11 bases line up with TRBD1. J lost 5 bases, V lost 8 bases, and 10 bases had no gene match. The CDR3 spans 15 residues. Looked up from germline, CDR1 is MNHEY and CDR2 is SVGAGI. The DNA for the CDR3 is TGTGCCAGCGTCTGGACAGGGGGCATTGGGACTGAAGCTTTCTTT. Amino acid sequence: CASVWTGGIGTEAFF.

This chain uses TRBV2 with TRBJ2-4; 7 bases are a match to TRBD1. Germline V CDR1 and CDR2: SNHLY, FYNNEI. This CDR3 comprises 14 residues. Trimming at V came to 1 base and at J to 7 bases, leaving 4 bases not matched to a gene. The chain's CDR3 is CASSEGTGGNIQYF. Written as DNA, the CDR3 is TGTGCCAGCAGTGAAGGGACAGGTGGGAACATTCAGTACTTC.